This T cell receptor (beta chain) is drawn from a study of Ad26.COV2.S vaccination and SARS-CoV-2 variants. Generated by immunoSEQ multiplex PCR, the TCRdb table keeps only in-frame clones and is missing some. The profile covers 300,000 to 500,000 clones, with less than 90% appearing a single time and roughly 3.2% taken by the ten largest. Treatment described: around 19 received Ad26.COV2.S at low or high dose, single or two shots; roughly 5 received placebo; per-sample allocation not given. Sampling took place 63 days after the first vaccine or placebo injection. The specimen comprised peripheral blood, sampled in a trial of Ad26.COV2.S vaccine versus placebo. The clonotype comes from a person between 18 and 65 years old who received the Ad26.COV2.S COVID-19 vaccine or a placebo.

Here the CDR3 DNA reads TGCGCCAGCAGTGAGGAGAATCCTAACTATGGCTACACCTTC. It is translated as CASSEENPNYGYTF. This chain uses TRBV10-2 with TRBJ1-2; D gene uncertain. Germline CDR1 reads WSHSY; CDR2 reads SAAADI. The CDR3 is 14 residues long. The V gene lost 2 bases and the J gene lost 0 bases, with 7 bases spanning the gap.